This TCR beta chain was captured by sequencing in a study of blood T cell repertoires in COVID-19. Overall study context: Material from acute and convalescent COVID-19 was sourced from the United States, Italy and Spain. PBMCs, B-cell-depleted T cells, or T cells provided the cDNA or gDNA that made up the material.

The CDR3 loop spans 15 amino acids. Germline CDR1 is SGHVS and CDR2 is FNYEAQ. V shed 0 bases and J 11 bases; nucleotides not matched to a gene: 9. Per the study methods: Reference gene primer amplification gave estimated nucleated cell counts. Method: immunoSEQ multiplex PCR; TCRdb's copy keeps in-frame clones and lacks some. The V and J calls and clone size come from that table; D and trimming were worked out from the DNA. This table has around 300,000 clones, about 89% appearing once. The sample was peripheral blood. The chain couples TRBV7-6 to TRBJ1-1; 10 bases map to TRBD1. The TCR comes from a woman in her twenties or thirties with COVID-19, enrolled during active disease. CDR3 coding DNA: TGTGCCAGCAGCTTAGCCTCCCGGGACAGGGGCGGGGCTTTCTTT. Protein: CASSLASRDRGGAFF.